Listed here are 20 T cell receptor beta chains from one sample, sequenced in a study of cytomegalovirus exposure and HLA in healthy donors. With 60 Vbeta and 13 Jbeta primers, the PCR was carried out. Only in-frame clones appear in the TCRdb table, and some are missing; sequencing was by immunoSEQ multiplex PCR. The data contain 110,000 or so clones, approximately 69% of them singletons. Material: PBMCs. The receptors were gathered from a man under 40 in good health and CMV-seronegative.

The V call is TRBV29-1, the J call TRBJ1-2; the D is unclear. The CDR3 spans 11 residues. In germline, CDR1 is SQVTM, CDR2 ANQGSEA. Between the trimmed V and J ends, which lost 4 bases and 4 bases, there was a span of 7 bases. CDR3 in amino acids: CSVGGVYGYTF. The CDR3 region has the DNA TGCAGCGTTGGAGGTGTCTATGGCTACACCTTC. The full variable domain, completed using reference TRBV29-1 and TRBJ1-2, is SAVISQKPSRDICQRGTSLTIQCQVDSQVTMMFWYRQQPGQSLTLIATANQGSEATYESGFVIDKFPISRPNLTFSTLTVSNMSPEDSSIYLCSVGGVYGYTFGSGTRLTVV.

This chain uses TRBV6-6 with TRBJ2-7; 13 bases line up with TRBD2. Per germline, CDR1 MNHNY and CDR2 SVGAGI (reference sequence). The junction had 12 bases not matched to a gene; V was cut back by 4 bases and J by 9 bases. The CDR3 is 16 amino acids. The CDR3 region is CASSSDPGLAGFGQYF. The CDR3 DNA sequence: TGTGCCAGCAGTTCAGACCCGGGACTAGCGGGGTTCGGGCAGTACTTC.

J is TRBJ1-2 and V is TRBV5-6; D is ambiguous. The V and J ends lost 0 bases and 4 bases respectively, with 13 bases between them. Germline CDR1 reads SGHDT; CDR2 reads YYEEEE. The CDR3 is 15 residues long. The DNA for the CDR3 is TGTGCCAGCAGCTTGGCCCAGAGGCTTCTCTATGGCTACACCTTC. This translates into CASSLAQRLLYGYTF.

This clone has just a few counts. The chain couples TRBV19 to TRBJ2-1, with a weak D call TRBD2 (6 bases). The CDR3 is made up of 16 amino acids. Between the trimmed V and J ends, which lost 5 bases and 5 bases, there was a span of 19 bases. Germline loops: CDR1 LNHDA, CDR2 SQIVND (reference sequence). DNA for the CDR3: TGTGCCAGTAGTCTCCGACTAGGGAACATAAACAATGAGCAGTTCTTC. Translation: CASSLRLGNINNEQFF.

V is TRBV28 and J is TRBJ2-7; TRBD2 matches 7 bases. The trim removed 6 bases at V and 3 bases at J, leaving 8 bases unmatched. The CDR3 has 14 amino acids. Germline CDR1 reads MDHEN; CDR2 reads SYDVKM. The CDR3 DNA reads TGTGCCAGCAGAGCTTCGGGGGGTAACTACGAGCAGTACTTC. It encodes CASRASGGNYEQYF.

The chain links TRBV4-3 to TRBJ2-6, with TRBD1 matching 10 bases. Trimming removed 4 bases from V and 2 bases from J; junction bases left unmatched: 5. Germline CDR1 reads LGHNA; CDR2 reads YSLEER. CDR3 size: 17 residues. The DNA of the CDR3 is TGCGCCAGCAGCCTGACAGGGGGCGCGGCTGGGGCCAACGTCCTGACTTTC. As protein: CASSLTGGAAGANVLTF.

The chain joins TRBV7-8 to TRBJ2-7; D is perhaps TRBD2 (6 bases). CDR1 and CDR2 (germline): SGHVS, FQNEAQ. The ends were cut back, 5 bases at V and 2 bases at J, with 16 bases in the middle. The CDR3 runs to 15 residues. The CDR3 here is CASSNLLAEPYEQYF. The CDR3 DNA is TGTGCCAGCAGCAACCTCTTAGCGGAACCCTACGAGCAGTACTTC.

This clone showed up just a few times. V usage is TRBV19 and J usage is TRBJ2-3; 8 bases fit TRBD1. Trimming cost V 5 bases and J 0 bases; bases outside gene matches: 7. Germline loops: CDR1 LNHDA, CDR2 SQIVND (reference sequence). The length of the CDR3 is 16 residues. The CDR3 protein is CASSGRTGSSTDTQYF. The CDR3 coding sequence is TGTGCCAGTAGTGGAAGGACAGGGTCTAGCACAGATACGCAGTATTTT.

Here the CDR3 DNA reads TGTGCCAGCAGCGGGGGGAGGACACCTAATGAAAAACTGTTTTTT. This gives the protein CASSGGRTPNEKLFF. The rearrangement links TRBV9 to TRBJ1-4, with D perhaps matching TRBD1 (5 bases). V was pared by 3 bases and J by 3 bases, with 12 bases between. The germline V gene encodes CDR1 SGDLS and CDR2 YYNGEE. The CDR3 has 15 amino acids.

The CDR3 here is CASQGGGRRQDTQYF. The DNA for the CDR3 is TGTGCCAGTCAGGGGGGCGGGAGGCGGCAAGATACGCAGTATTTT. The V call is TRBV13, the J call TRBJ2-3; D is perhaps TRBD2 (8 bases). V lost 9 bases and J lost 5, with 21 bases in between. This CDR3 has 15 residues. Germline V gene sequence: CDR1 PRHDT, CDR2 FYEKMQ (reference sequence).

The gene calls are TRBV6-5 and TRBJ2-3; TRBD2 is a possible D gene (6 bases). CDR1 is MNHEY, CDR2 SVGAGI, per germline. V was clipped by 6 bases and J by 3 bases, with 16 bases between them. This CDR3 contains 15 residues. The CDR3 protein is CASSLGLVGTDTQYF. Here the CDR3 DNA reads TGTGCCAGCAGCCTGGGACTCGTTGGGACAGATACGCAGTATTTT.

The chain recombines TRBV5-4 with TRBJ2-1; maybe TRBD1 (7 bases). V was cut by 4 bases and J by 0 bases, with 20 bases left in between. The CDR3 spans 18 residues. The V gene's germline CDR1 is SGHNT and CDR2 YYREEE (reference sequence). In DNA, the CDR3 is TGTGCCAGCAGCGGCGAGGGGGCTCCCGGGAGCTCCTACAATGAGCAGTTCTTC. It translates to CASSGEGAPGSSYNEQFF.

This clone was detected only a few times. The chain couples TRBV11-2 to TRBJ2-7; TRBD2 aligns across 8 bases. This CDR3 is 18 amino acids long. V lost 6 bases and J lost 3; bases outside the gene matches: 19. CDR1 SGHAT and CDR2 FQNNGV come from the germline V gene. CDR3 sequence reads: CASRPPSAGGINDYEQYF. DNA for the CDR3: TGTGCCAGCAGGCCTCCCTCCGCGGGAGGAATTAATGACTACGAGCAGTACTTC.

In DNA form, the CDR3 reads TGTGCCAGCAGCCCACCAGAAGCGTATGGCTACACCTTC. It is translated as CASSPPEAYGYTF. The chain employs TRBV5-8 and TRBJ1-2; no clear D gene. This CDR3 comprises 13 residues. The germline V gene has CDR1 SGHTS and CDR2 YDEGEE. V lost 4 bases and J lost 5, with 12 bases in between.

The chain combines TRBV6-1 with TRBJ1-6; TRBD1 agrees at 10 bases. The V segment lost 10 bases and the J segment 6 bases; nucleotides outside the gene matches: 6. From germline, CDR1 is MNHNS and CDR2 SASEGT. CDR3 length equals 14 residues. CDR3 protein: CATLDRGLNSPLHF. The CDR3 DNA reads as TGTGCCACCCTCGACAGGGGGCTTAATTCACCCCTCCACTTT.

This chain connects TRBV6-5 to TRBJ1-2, with a weak D call TRBD1 (5 bases). Germline assignment: CDR1 MNHEY and CDR2 SVGAGI. Trimming took off 0 bases at V and 4 bases at J, with 9 bases between the two ends. This CDR3 contains 14 residues. CDR3 sequence: CASSYSMGGYGYTF. The CDR3 nucleotides read TGTGCCAGCAGTTACTCGATGGGGGGCTATGGCTACACCTTC.

The chain couples TRBV30 to TRBJ1-2; D call uncertain. From germline, CDR1 is GTSNPN and CDR2 SVGIG (reference sequence). V dropped 5 bases and J dropped 4 bases, with 11 bases sitting between them. The CDR3 contains 12 residues. The CDR3 nucleotides read TGTGCCTGGGGCTCCGGGATCTATGGCTACACCTTC. As protein: CAWGSGIYGYTF.

V usage is TRBV28 and J usage is TRBJ1-2; TRBD1 might be the D (6 bases). Germline V lookup: CDR1 MDHEN, CDR2 SYDVKM. The CDR3 sequence is 12 residues long. V was shortened by 5 bases and J by 3 bases, with 7 bases between the two germline ends. The CDR3 DNA sequence: TGTGCCAGCAGTACAGGGTACTATGGCTACACCTTC. Protein sequence: CASSTGYYGYTF.

V usage is TRBV19 and J usage is TRBJ2-3, with D perhaps TRBD1 (5 bases). CDR3 size: 15 residues. V was clipped by 1 base and J by 0 bases, with 8 bases between them. Germline lookup yields CDR1 LNHDA and CDR2 SQIVND (reference sequence). The CDR3 bases are TGTGCCAGTAGTATAGCAGGGCATAGCACAGATACGCAGTATTTT. Translating it yields CASSIAGHSTDTQYF.

V usage is TRBV5-4 and J usage is TRBJ1-1; maybe TRBD1 (6 bases). Germline loops: CDR1 SGHNT, CDR2 YYREEE (reference sequence). The CDR3 spans 15 residues. V was shortened by 1 base and J by 1 base, with 11 bases between the two germline ends. CDR3 in amino acids: CASSLMTGGNTEAFF. The CDR3 DNA reads TGTGCCAGCAGCTTGATGACAGGAGGGAACACTGAAGCTTTCTTT.